What follows are 4 T cell receptor beta chains derived from one specimen sequenced in a study of T cells in tuberculosis. Cells were sorted from thawed PBMC rested overnight and stained with GMM-loaded CD1B tetramer, viability dye and anti-CD3. C32 glucose monomycolate from Rhodococcus equi was loaded onto the CD1B tetramers. Data came from immunoSEQ multiplex PCR; TCRdb stores just in-frame clones and leaves some out. The sample carries approximately 100,000 clones, roughly 93% recorded once. The sample comprised CD1b-GMM tetramer-negative cells sorted from PBMCs. Receptor source: an adult woman with latent tuberculosis.

This chain uses TRBV7-2 with TRBJ2-2; 7 bases are a match to TRBD2. Per the germline V gene, CDR1 is SGHTA and CDR2 is FQGNSA. With V trimmed by 2 bases and J by 5 bases, 5 bases remained unmatched. This CDR3 is 15 amino acids long. CDR3 nucleotides: TGTGCCAGCAGCTTACGGCAGGGAGGGACCGGGGAGCTGTTTTTT. It yields the protein CASSLRQGGTGELFF.

The DNA of the CDR3 is TGTGCCAGCAAGGGTGTGGGAGACTATGGCTACACCTTC. Translation gives CASKGVGDYGYTF. The V gene is TRBV27, the J gene TRBJ1-2, with D hard to call. The V end was cut by 7 bases, the J end by 3 bases, with 12 bases between. CDR3 length: 13 residues. The germline CDR1 and CDR2 sequences are MNHEY and SMNVEV (reference sequence).

The V and J genes are TRBV6-4 and TRBJ2-7, with 7 nucleotides matching TRBD1. With V trimmed by 5 bases and J by 1 base, 5 bases remained unmatched. In germline, CDR1 is MRHNA, CDR2 SNTAGT. CDR3 length equals 14 residues. CDR3 sequence reads: CASSRPGQSYEQYV. The CDR3 nucleotides read TGTGCCAGCAGTCGTCCGGGACAGTCCTACGAGCAGTACGTC.

The rearrangement joins TRBV10-2 to TRBJ1-2; a weak D match, TRBD1 (6 bases). Germline V CDR1 and CDR2: WSHSY, SAAADI. V was shortened by 2 bases and J by 7 bases, with 14 bases between the two germline ends. CDR3 size: 14 residues. CDR3 sequence (DNA): TGCGCCAGCAGTGAGAAACAGGGTATCTCTGGCTACACCTTC. Its translation is CASSEKQGISGYTF.